The 28 T cell receptor beta chains reported below all come from one sample, sequenced in a study of beta chain features in type 1 diabetes. Whole-study results and caveats: Patients with Type 1 diabetes showed moderately but significantly shorter TCRB CDR3s in all four CD4+ subsets.

Expressed TCRB transcripts were sequenced because the isolated RNA had all been reverse transcribed beforehand. Sequencing was performed with immunoSEQ multiplex PCR; in TCRdb, only in-frame clones are kept and a portion is missing. The table includes hundreds of thousands of clones, roughly an eighth detected once. Their antigens are not known. The sample consisted of naive CD4+ T cells from blood. Receptors were obtained from a man aged 18 to 30 with type 1 diabetes.

The chain uses TRBV9 and TRBJ2-7; 9 bases match TRBD1. The J call may be incorrect, as the DNA end agrees better with TRBJ2-5. Looked up from germline, CDR1 is SGDLS and CDR2 is YYNGEE. The length of the CDR3 is 16 residues. The CDR3 sequence is CASSLRTGDYQETQYF. CDR3 nucleotide sequence: TGTGCCAGCAGCCTCCGGACAGGGGATTACCAAGAGACCCAGTACTTC.

The chain carries TRBV5-6 and TRBJ2-5; D perhaps matches TRBD2 (5 bases). There are 12 residues in the CDR3. Germline CDR1 and CDR2: SGHDT and YYEEEE. V was shortened by 0 bases and J by 10 bases, with 10 bases between the two germline ends. The CDR3 is CASSLGRAGQYF. Written as DNA, the CDR3 is TGTGCCAGCAGCTTGGGGCGGGCAGGCCAGTACTTC.

This clone was seen a handful of times. The V call is TRBV4-1, the J call TRBJ2-4; 13 bases agree with TRBD2. In germline, CDR1 is MGHRA, CDR2 YSYEKL. CDR3 length equals 15 residues. Trimming took 1 base from V and 10 from J; bases not matched to a gene: 4. CDR3 DNA sequence: TGCGCCAGCAGCCAAGGGTGGGGACTAGCGGGGATTCAGTACTTC. Translation: CASSQGWGLAGIQYF.

The J gene is TRBJ2-5, the V gene TRBV28; maybe TRBD2 (6 bases). CDR3 length: 10 residues. Per germline, CDR1 MDHEN and CDR2 SYDVKM. The CDR3 loop is CVTEGETQYF. The CDR3 DNA reads as TGTGTCACGGAGGGGGAGACCCAGTACTTC.

This clone has more than one count but fewer than ten. V gene TRBV18 combines with J gene TRBJ1-4; D gene ambiguous. This CDR3 has 15 residues. CDR1 is KGHSH and CDR2 is LQKENI in the germline V gene. V was trimmed by 2 bases and J by 0 bases, leaving 7 bases between them. CDR3 in amino acids: CASSPKEATNEKLFF. In DNA, the CDR3 is TGTGCCAGCTCACCAAAAGAGGCAACTAATGAAAAACTGTTTTTT. Drawing the rest from reference TRBV18 and TRBJ1-4, the complete variable domain is NAGVMQNPRHLVRRRGQEARLRCSPMKGHSHVYWYRQLPEEGLKFMVYLQKENIIDESGMPKERFSAEFPKEGPSILRIQQVVRGDSAAYFCASSPKEATNEKLFFGSGTQLSVL.

The chain recombines TRBV6-6 with TRBJ2-7; 7 bases line up with TRBD2. Germline V CDR1 and CDR2: MNHNY, SVGAGI (reference sequence). V lost 3 bases to trimming and J lost 0 bases; unmatched junction nucleotides: 2. The CDR3 covers 14 residues. The CDR3 loop is CASSYGTNSYEQYF. The CDR3 DNA is TGTGCCAGCAGTTATGGGACTAACTCCTACGAGCAGTACTTC.

The V gene is TRBV6-5, the J gene TRBJ2-4; D possibly matches TRBD1 or TRBD2 (5 bases each). Germline-derived CDR1 and CDR2 are MNHEY and SVGAGI. This CDR3 is built from 16 residues. Between the trimmed V and J ends, which lost 0 bases and 0 bases, there was a span of 9 bases. The CDR3 region is CASSYSRGVAKNIQYF. The CDR3 DNA reads TGTGCCAGCAGTTACTCGAGGGGTGTAGCCAAAAACATTCAGTACTTC.

In the case of this clone: This same CDR3 is encoded by further DNA sequences in the sample. The chain recombines TRBV5-4 with TRBJ1-1; 8 nucleotides match TRBD1. The CDR3 is 14 amino acids. The V gene end was trimmed by 2 bases and the J gene end by 1 base; junction bases not matched to a gene: 1. The V gene's germline CDR1 is SGHNT and CDR2 YYREEE (reference sequence). CDR3 bases: TGTGCCAGCAGCTTAGACAGGGGGAACACTGAAGCTTTCTTT. It specifies CASSLDRGNTEAFF.

This clone was counted between two and nine times. V is TRBV4-2 and J is TRBJ2-7, with 9 bases identical to TRBD2. The CDR3 contains 14 residues. Germline V CDR1 and CDR2: LGHNA, YNFKEQ. V lost 0 bases to trimming and J lost 6 bases; unmatched junction nucleotides: 3. CDR3 sequence: CASSQDSGGTEQYF. The CDR3 nucleotides are TGTGCCAGCAGCCAAGACAGCGGGGGGACCGAGCAGTACTTC.

This clone came up a few times. The chain recombines TRBV29-1 with TRBJ1-4; perhaps TRBD1 as D (5 bases). The CDR3 runs to 13 residues. V was pared by 7 bases and J by 7 bases, with 16 bases between. Germline CDR1 and CDR2: SQVTM and ANQGSEA. For the CDR3, the DNA is TGCAGCGGCGTGCGAGGGGACGGTGAAAAACTGTTTTTT. This codes for CSGVRGDGEKLFF.

V gene TRBV5-6 combines with J gene TRBJ1-2; no definite D call. V shed 0 bases and J shed 14 bases, with 11 bases lying between them. CDR1 SGHDT and CDR2 YYEEEE come from the germline V gene. The CDR3 extends over 11 amino acids. CDR3 protein: CASSLEARITF. Written as DNA, the CDR3 is TGTGCCAGCAGCTTGGAGGCCCGTATTACCTTC.

This clone has just a few counts. This rearrangement joins TRBV5-1 to TRBJ2-2; D tentatively fits TRBD1 or TRBD2 (5 bases each). The V gene lost 4 bases and the J gene lost 0 bases, with 16 bases spanning the gap. From germline, CDR1 is SGHRS and CDR2 YFSETQ. There are 17 residues in the CDR3. The CDR3 sequence is CASSRRIQGANTGELFF. The CDR3 DNA is TGCGCCAGCAGCCGAAGAATTCAGGGAGCGAACACCGGGGAGCTGTTTTTT.

This rearrangement joins TRBV9 to TRBJ2-3; TRBD2 matches 11 bases. V gave up 6 bases and J gave up 6 bases; unmatched junction bases: 12. CDR1 and CDR2 (germline): SGDLS, YYNGEE. This CDR3 is 16 amino acids long. In DNA form, the CDR3 reads TGTGCCAGCACGAAGGCTAGCGGGGGGCCGGGGGATACGCAGTATTTT. As protein: CASTKASGGPGDTQYF.

This clone was observed a few times. This same CDR3 is encoded by further DNA sequences in the sample. The V and J genes are TRBV15 and TRBJ1-3; weak D call: TRBD1 (5 bases). CDR3 size: 15 residues. Looked up from germline, CDR1 is LNHNV and CDR2 is YYDKDF (reference sequence). The germline V and J ends were trimmed by 0 bases and 1 base, with 7 bases remaining between them. In DNA, the CDR3 is TGTGCCACCAGCAGAGATCGGGGGTCTGGAAACACCATATATTTT. Translating it yields CATSRDRGSGNTIYF.

This clone was detected only a few times. V usage is TRBV28 and J usage is TRBJ2-7; either TRBD1 or TRBD2 may fit D (5 bases each). The CDR3 is 13 residues long. V lost 3 bases and J 2 bases, leaving 8 bases between the germline ends. Per the germline V gene, CDR1 is MDHEN and CDR2 is SYDVKM. This CDR3 is CASSLRDPYEQYF. CDR3 nucleotide sequence: TGTGCCAGCAGTTTGAGGGACCCCTACGAGCAGTACTTC.

This clone was picked up a small number of times. V usage is TRBV9 and J usage is TRBJ2-6, with D tentatively TRBD1 (6 bases). This CDR3 contains 16 residues. Trimming shortened V by 1 base and J by 2 bases, and 10 bases separated the two germline ends. Germline V gene lookup returns CDR1 SGDLS and CDR2 YYNGEE. CDR3 residues: CASSVQGSPGANVLTF. In DNA form, the CDR3 reads TGTGCCAGCAGCGTACAGGGGAGCCCTGGGGCCAACGTCCTGACTTTC. Looking up the rest from reference TRBV9 and TRBJ2-6 gives the full variable domain: DSGVTQTPKHLITATGQRVTLRCSPRSGDLSVYWYQQSLDQGLQFLIQYYNGEERAKGNILERFSAQQFPDLHSELNLSSLELGDSALYFCASSVQGSPGANVLTFGAGSRLTVL.

This clone showed up just a few times. The J gene is TRBJ1-1, the V gene TRBV5-1, with D uncertain. V shed 4 bases and J shed 1 base, with 8 bases lying between them. The CDR3 sequence is 13 residues long. In germline, CDR1 is SGHRS, CDR2 YFSETQ. For the CDR3, the DNA is TGCGCCAGCAGCCCGGAAGGGAACACTGAAGCTTTCTTT. Its translation: CASSPEGNTEAFF.

The rearrangement joins TRBV19 to TRBJ1-2; D possibly corresponds to TRBD1 (5 bases). Trimming left V 9 bases short and J 1 base short, with 9 bases between. The CDR3 covers 12 residues. The V gene's germline CDR1 is LNHDA and CDR2 SQIVND (reference sequence). CDR3 nucleotide sequence: TGTGCCAGCCGGGGCGGTAACTATGGCTACACCTTC. Its translation is CASRGGNYGYTF.

The rearrangement links TRBV7-6 to TRBJ1-1, with 7 bases fitting TRBD1. The V gene end was trimmed by 6 bases and the J gene end by 0 bases; junction bases not matched to a gene: 7. CDR3 size: 15 residues. CDR1 is SGHVS and CDR2 is FNYEAQ in the germline V gene. CDR3 sequence: CASRLTGQMNTEAFF. The CDR3 nucleotides are TGTGCCAGCAGGCTCACGGGACAGATGAACACTGAAGCTTTCTTT.

This clone was counted only a few times. The rearrangement joins TRBV7-9 to TRBJ2-3; D is possibly TRBD2 (5 bases). CDR3 length: 15 residues. Germline loops: CDR1 SEHNR, CDR2 FQNEAQ (reference sequence). V was clipped by 1 base and J by 6 bases, with 14 bases between them. This CDR3 is CASSLGAGRWDTQYF. The DNA for the CDR3 is TGTGCCAGCAGCTTAGGTGCGGGCCGGTGGGATACGCAGTATTTT.

The rearrangement joins TRBV15 to TRBJ1-2, with D uncertain. Germline values: CDR1 LNHNV, CDR2 YYDKDF (reference sequence). Trimming shortened V by 1 base and J by 5 bases, and 5 bases separated the two germline ends. This CDR3 has 12 amino acids. The CDR3 protein is CATSRATYGYTF. For the CDR3, the DNA is TGTGCCACCAGCAGAGCGACTTATGGCTACACCTTC.

This clone was recorded a few times. The J gene is TRBJ1-5, the V gene TRBV5-1; D gene uncertain. V lost 4 bases to trimming and J lost 9 bases, with 20 bases between them. The length of the CDR3 is 15 residues. CDR1 and CDR2 (germline): SGHRS, YFSETQ. The CDR3 DNA sequence: TGCGCCAGCAGCCCTGGGGAGGGCCTTACGGGGCCCCAGCATTTT. Its translation is CASSPGEGLTGPQHF.

This clone was detected a few times. The genes are TRBV2 and TRBJ2-5; D uncertain. Germline V gene data show CDR1 as SNHLY and CDR2 as FYNNEI. V was trimmed by 2 bases and J by 0 bases, leaving 4 bases between them. The CDR3 extends over 13 amino acids. The DNA of the CDR3 is TGTGCCAGCAGTGAACAGAACCAAGAGACCCAGTACTTC. This sequence encodes CASSEQNQETQYF. Using reference TRBV2 and TRBJ2-5 for the parts outside the CDR3, the full variable domain is EPEVTQTPSHQVTQMGQEVILRCVPISNHLYFYWYRQILGQKVEFLVSFYNNEISEKSEIFDDQFSVERPDGSNFTLKIRSTKLEDSAMYFCASSEQNQETQYFGPGTRLLVL.

The chain recombines TRBV27 with TRBJ1-4, with 7 bases aligning to TRBD1. Germline-derived CDR1 and CDR2 are MNHEY and SMNVEV (reference sequence). J lost 8 bases, V lost 8 bases, and 14 bases had no gene match. The CDR3 totals 15 residues. CDR3 in DNA: TGTGCCAGCGGGACCGAACAGACAGGGATGGAAAAACTGTTTTTT. Encoded protein: CASGTEQTGMEKLFF.

This clone occurred a few times. The chain is built from TRBV30 and TRBJ2-7, with D uncertain. V was cut by 2 bases and J by 5 bases, with 16 bases left in between. The CDR3 covers 14 residues. CDR1 GTSNPN and CDR2 SVGIG come from the germline V gene (reference sequence). This CDR3 is CAWSNLWGPHEQYF. Written as DNA, the CDR3 is TGTGCCTGGAGTAATTTGTGGGGTCCCCACGAGCAGTACTTC.

This clone was counted only a few times. CDR3 loop: CASSSLPATNEKLFF. The CDR3 nucleotides are TGTGCCAGCAGCTCCCTTCCCGCAACTAATGAAAAACTGTTTTTT. V is TRBV7-9 and J is TRBJ1-4; D is undetermined. This CDR3 is built from 15 residues. V lost 4 bases and J 0 bases, leaving 9 bases between the germline ends. Germline values: CDR1 SEHNR, CDR2 FQNEAQ (reference sequence).

This clone was counted only a few times. V gene TRBV29-1 combines with J gene TRBJ2-3; 8 bases fit TRBD1. From germline, CDR1 is SQVTM and CDR2 ANQGSEA. J lost 1 base, V lost 6 bases, and 3 bases had no gene match. The CDR3 has 13 amino acids. CDR3 in amino acids: CSVRGLGTDTQYF. CDR3 coding DNA: TGCAGCGTCAGGGGGCTTGGCACAGATACGCAGTATTTT.

The sample holds a few counts of this clone. This chain links TRBV18 with TRBJ1-2; unclear D gene. From germline, CDR1 is KGHSH and CDR2 LQKENI. There are 12 residues in the CDR3. Trimming removed 6 bases from V and 4 bases from J, with 9 bases in between. The CDR3 DNA reads as TGTGCCAGCTCGCCAGAGACCTATGGCTACACCTTC. This codes for CASSPETYGYTF.